The 27 T cell receptor beta chains listed next were all sequenced from one sample in a study of T-cell reconstitution after alpha-beta-depleted transplantation in children. Preparation of the TCRbeta library involved a method that used unique molecular identifiers. TCRdb fed the PCR reads into MiXCR, producing one record per CDR3 protein. This sample yields over 150,000 distinct CDR3 sequences, of which 14% to 15% are seen a single time; around 14% belongs to the top ten. Source: PBMCs from the stem cell graft donor, taken from the stem cell graft. The receptors come from a human donor who donated a stem cell graft to a child with acute lymphoblastic leukemia.

This clonotype was found many times. The chain carries TRBV28 and TRBJ2-4, with 14 bases aligning to TRBD2. The germline gives CDR1 MDHEN, CDR2 SYDVKM. CDR3 length: 18 amino acids. Unmatched junction bases numbered 11, after V lost 7 bases and J lost 3 bases. This CDR3 reads CASIPGLAGGQYKNIQYF. The DNA for the CDR3 is TGTGCCAGCATCCCTGGACTAGCGGGAGGCCAATACAAAAACATTCAGTACTTC.

This clonotype was seen repeatedly, ten times or more. The chain combines TRBV18 with TRBJ2-7; D is unclear. This CDR3 contains 14 residues. Trimming pared 3 bases from V and 6 bases from J, leaving 15 bases between. Germline V gives CDR1 KGHSH, CDR2 LQKENI. As DNA, the CDR3 is TGTGCCAGCTCACCCGGTGTGGGGTTCCGCGAGCAGTACTTC. Translated, it gives CASSPGVGFREQYF.

In regard to this clonotype: A much larger clone differs from this one at a single base, so this may be a read error. This chain connects TRBV6-5 to TRBJ1-2; D is undetermined. The CDR3 runs to 14 residues. Germline lookup yields CDR1 MNHEY and CDR2 SVGAGI. The CDR3 sequence is CASSYKMGNSGYTF. The CDR3 DNA reads as TGTGCCAGCAGTTATAAAATGGGGAACTCTGGCTACACCTTC.

This clonotype was seen ten or more times. The chain employs TRBV5-1 and TRBJ1-1; tentatively, D is TRBD1 (5 bases). Germline V gene sequence: CDR1 SGHRS, CDR2 YFSETQ. Trimming took 1 base from V and 4 from J, leaving 14 bases between them. The CDR3 extends over 15 amino acids. CDR3 nucleotide sequence: TGCGCCAGCAGCTTGACGGGGGACCTAACCACTGAAGCTTTCTTT. Residues: CASSLTGDLTTEAFF.

Turning to this clonotype: This clone may be a read error of a much larger clone one base away. The gene calls are TRBV12-3 or TRBV12-4 and TRBJ1-5, with 8 bases identical to TRBD1. The CDR3 sequence is 14 residues long. The V gene end was trimmed by 7 bases and the J gene end by 0 bases; junction bases not matched to a gene: 2. The chain's CDR3 is CASKTGVSNQPQHF. The CDR3 DNA sequence: TGTGCCAGCAAGACAGGGGTTAGCAATCAGCCCCAGCATTTT.

Ten or more counts support this clonotype. J is TRBJ2-2 and V is TRBV5-1, with a possible D match to TRBD2 (5 bases). Germline loops: CDR1 SGHRS, CDR2 YFSETQ. With 8 bases removed from V and 0 bases from J, the gap between germline ends came to 14 bases. CDR3 length: 15 residues. CDR3 protein: CASLTNPANTGELFF. The DNA for the CDR3 is TGCGCCAGTCTGACTAACCCGGCGAACACCGGGGAGCTGTTTTTT.

The rearrangement links TRBV28 to TRBJ2-1, with D possibly matching TRBD2 (5 bases). V was shortened by 6 bases and J by 0 bases, with 12 bases between the two germline ends. CDR1 MDHEN and CDR2 SYDVKM come from the germline V gene. The CDR3 sequence is 15 residues long. In DNA form, the CDR3 reads TGTGCCAGCAGCCCGGGATTGAGCTCCTACAATGAGCAGTTCTTC. It encodes CASSPGLSSYNEQFF.

There are many counts of this clonotype. The chain has TRBV7-2 and TRBJ2-1; 9 nucleotides align to TRBD2. The germline CDR1 and CDR2 sequences are SGHTA and FQGNSA. There are 15 residues in the CDR3. After removal of 5 bases from V and 0 bases from J, the junction contained 2 bases not matched to a gene. CDR3 nucleotides: TGTGCCAGCAGCATTAGCGGGAGCTCCTACAATGAGCAGTTCTTC. It specifies CASSISGSSYNEQFF.

This clonotype is a singleton in its sample. The rearrangement joins TRBV11-2 to TRBJ2-2; D is perhaps TRBD2 (7 bases). The germline gives CDR1 SGHAT, CDR2 FQNNGV. V dropped 5 bases and J dropped 4 bases, with 23 bases sitting between them. This CDR3 has 18 amino acids. The CDR3 region is CASSLEGGLSAGTGELFF. For the CDR3, the DNA is TGTGCCAGCAGCCTGGAGGGGGGGCTGTCAGCGGGCACCGGGGAGCTGTTTTTT.

At least ten counts were recorded for this clonotype. The rearrangement links TRBV15 to TRBJ2-1, with 9 positions matching TRBD2. The CDR3 loop spans 16 amino acids. J gave up 8 bases and V 0 bases, and 8 bases lay outside the gene matches. Germline V gene sequence: CDR1 LNHNV, CDR2 YYDKDF (reference sequence). The CDR3 bases are TGTGCCACCAGCAGAGAGGCGACTAGCGGTTGGGATGAGCAGTTCTTC. Amino acid sequence: CATSREATSGWDEQFF.

This clonotype was recorded a few times. The chain employs TRBV5-1 and TRBJ2-6; possibly TRBD1 for D (5 bases). The ends were cut back, 6 bases at V and 0 bases at J, with 10 bases in the middle. CDR3 size: 15 residues. Germline values: CDR1 SGHRS, CDR2 YFSETQ. CDR3 sequence reads: CASTDQGSGANVLTF. CDR3 DNA sequence: TGCGCCAGCACGGATCAGGGCTCTGGGGCCAACGTCCTGACTTTC.

This sequence joins TRBV5-1 and TRBJ2-1, with 10 positions matching TRBD1. V was clipped by 0 bases and J by 2 bases; unmatched bases: 2. The CDR3 consists of 16 residues. CDR1 is SGHRS and CDR2 is YFSETQ in the germline V gene. The CDR3 sequence: CASSLETGGAYNEQFF. CDR3 coding DNA: TGCGCCAGCAGCTTGGAGACAGGGGGCGCCTACAATGAGCAGTTCTTC.

This clonotype has a count of ten or more. V is TRBV4-1 and J is TRBJ2-5, with D maybe TRBD1 (5 bases). V gave up 0 bases and J gave up 5 bases, with 19 bases separating them. Germline CDR1 reads MGHRA; CDR2 reads YSYEKL. This CDR3 has 17 amino acids. CDR3 coding DNA: TGCGCCAGCAGCCAAGAATGGTCCAGGGTTGGCCACGAGACCCAGTACTTC. This translates into CASSQEWSRVGHETQYF.

This clonotype was seen a few times. The J gene is TRBJ2-1, the V gene TRBV4-2, with 11 bases that match TRBD2. J was trimmed by 6 bases and V by 2 bases; bases with no gene match: 9. Germline V gives CDR1 LGHNA, CDR2 YNFKEQ. CDR3 length: 17 amino acids. The CDR3 nucleotides are TGTGCCAGCAGCCAAACCCGCCAGACTAGCGGGGTCAATGAGCAGTTCTTC. It yields the protein CASSQTRQTSGVNEQFF.

Only a few counts were recorded for this clonotype. The chain couples TRBV28 to TRBJ2-3, with D unresolved. The V gene lost 5 bases and the J gene lost 6 bases, with 9 bases spanning the gap. Germline assignment: CDR1 MDHEN and CDR2 SYDVKM. This CDR3 contains 12 residues. In DNA, the CDR3 is TGTGCCAGCAGTACCGCGCTGGATACGCAGTATTTT. This sequence encodes CASSTALDTQYF.

This clonotype was observed at least ten times. The genes are TRBV12-3 or TRBV12-4 and TRBJ2-7, with D possibly being TRBD2 (5 bases). Trimming took off 10 bases at V and 6 bases at J, with 25 bases between the two ends. This CDR3 spans 15 amino acids. The DNA for the CDR3 is TGTGCCACGATATCGCCTTCCGCGGTACGGGGCGAGCAGTACTTC. It translates to CATISPSAVRGEQYF.

This clonotype was found a few times. The chain is built from TRBV28 and TRBJ1-1; D gene ambiguous. The germline CDR1 and CDR2 sequences are MDHEN and SYDVKM. The CDR3 runs 14 residues. V was cut by 2 bases and J by 1 base, with 8 bases left in between. CDR3 in DNA: TGTGCCAGCAGTTTACGACGGGGGAACACTGAAGCTTTCTTT. Encoded protein: CASSLRRGNTEAFF.

This clonotype has at least ten counts. The rearrangement links TRBV20-1 to TRBJ2-1; D ambiguous. V lost 2 bases and J lost 0, with 14 bases in between. Germline-derived CDR1 and CDR2 are DFQATT and SNEGSKA (reference sequence). The CDR3 has 16 residues. The CDR3 DNA is TGCAGTGCTAGAACGCGACGGAGACCCTCCTACAATGAGCAGTTCTTC. Its translation is CSARTRRRPSYNEQFF.

This clonotype was recorded many times. The CDR3 DNA sequence: TGCGCCAGCAGCCAAGGTCACCCCATGAACACCGGGGAGCTGTTTTTT. Its protein product is CASSQGHPMNTGELFF. The J gene is TRBJ2-2, the V gene TRBV4-1; D gene uncertain. V was clipped by 1 base and J by 1 base, with 10 bases between them. The CDR3 length is 16 residues. Per germline, CDR1 MGHRA and CDR2 YSYEKL.

The chain carries TRBV12-3 or TRBV12-4 and TRBJ2-5; 9 nucleotides align to TRBD1. The CDR3 loop spans 14 amino acids. V trimming: 5 bases; J trimming: 2 bases; junction bases outside the gene matches: 3. CDR3 coding DNA: TGTGCCAGCAGTCACGGGACAGGGCAAGAGACCCAGTACTTC. It codes for CASSHGTGQETQYF.

This clonotype showed up many times. CDR3 protein: CASSGRGRNTEAFF. The CDR3 DNA reads TGTGCCAGCAGCGGCAGGGGGCGGAACACTGAAGCTTTCTTT. The V and J genes are TRBV27 and TRBJ1-1; 8 bases align to TRBD1. This CDR3 region has 14 residues. V dropped 6 bases and J dropped 1; count of bases not matched to a gene: 4. The germline V gene encodes CDR1 MNHEY and CDR2 SMNVEV (reference sequence).

This clonotype appeared a few times. One end of the junction is discordant with germline, which a read error may explain. This chain connects TRBV5-5 to TRBJ1-1; possibly TRBD1 for D (5 bases). The CDR3 consists of 13 residues. Germline V gene sequence: CDR1 SGHKS, CDR2 YYEKEE (reference sequence). The CDR3 DNA reads TGTGCCAGCAGCTTGTCCGCCTTGACAGCCTCCCCCTTT. This translates into CASSLSALTASPF.

This clonotype was recorded many times. The V call is TRBV20-1, the J call TRBJ2-3; weak D call: TRBD2 (5 bases). V dropped 3 bases and J dropped 2 bases, with 6 bases sitting between them. The CDR3 spans 12 residues. Germline assignment: CDR1 DFQATT and CDR2 SNEGSKA (reference sequence). The CDR3 loop is CSAREDTDTQYF. The CDR3 nucleotides are TGCAGTGCTAGGGAGGACACAGATACGCAGTATTTT.

This clonotype was counted only a few times. The chain uses TRBV5-1 and TRBJ2-1, with 10 nucleotides matching TRBD2. Germline CDR1 SGHRS, CDR2 YFSETQ. The V and J ends lost 2 bases and 5 bases, in that order; junction bases with no gene match: 28. CDR3 length: 23 amino acids. CDR3 DNA sequence: TGCGCCAGCAGCTTCCCGACTAGGGGGCTAGCGGGAGCCCTCGCCTCTGGACACAATGAGCAGTTCTTC. It specifies CASSFPTRGLAGALASGHNEQFF.

A few counts support this clonotype. The V gene is TRBV28, the J gene TRBJ1-1; D may be TRBD1 (5 bases). Trimming took off 10 bases at V and 1 base at J, with 10 bases between the two ends. Germline V lookup: CDR1 MDHEN, CDR2 SYDVKM. The CDR3 contains 12 residues. The DNA of the CDR3 is TGTGCCACCTCGGGGGGGAACACTGAAGCTTTCTTT. It yields the protein CATSGGNTEAFF.

This clonotype has ten or more counts. This rearrangement joins TRBV5-1 to TRBJ1-1, with D unresolved. The germline gives CDR1 SGHRS, CDR2 YFSETQ. The CDR3 contains 13 residues. The V end lost 4 bases, the J end lost 4 bases, and 11 bases lay between the germline ends. CDR3: CASSTLFGTEAFF. The CDR3 coding sequence is TGCGCCAGCAGCACCCTCTTCGGCACTGAAGCTTTCTTT.

This clonotype was recorded many times. The genes are TRBV18 and TRBJ1-2; 7 bases line up with TRBD1. V gave up 3 bases and J gave up 3 bases; unmatched junction bases: 10. The CDR3 contains 16 residues. Germline CDR1 is KGHSH and CDR2 is LQKENI. The CDR3 nucleotides are TGTGCCAGCTCACCTTCTATGTACAGGGGCGACTATGGCTACACCTTC. It codes for CASSPSMYRGDYGYTF.